This T cell receptor beta chain was identified in a study of blood T cell repertoires in COVID-19. Generated by immunoSEQ multiplex PCR, the TCRdb table keeps only in-frame clones and is missing some. Here the sample spans 200,000 or so clones, around 83% being singletons. Unmatched junction bases numbered 11, after V lost 3 bases and J lost 7 bases. The CDR3 length is 15 residues. Germline V gene data show CDR1 as MDHEN and CDR2 as SYDVKM. Material for sequencing was PBMCs or T cells enriched from blood (not recorded which). The TCR sequence derives from a woman aged 40 to 50 with acute COVID-19. The chain is built from TRBV28 and TRBJ2-7; 8 nucleotides line up with TRBD1. The CDR3 DNA reads as TGTGCCAGCAGTTTGCCTTCCCAGGGGGCGGGAGAGCAGTACTTC. Its translation: CASSLPSQGAGEQYF.